A single sample is the source of the 2 T cell receptor beta chains below, sequenced in a study of technical replicates of blood from a few donors. Sequenced by immunoSEQ multiplex PCR; TCRdb stores in-frame clones only, minus some. The profile covers around 50,000 clones, with approximately 95% appearing a single time and 0.35% to 0.45% taken by the ten largest. Source material: T cells isolated from PBMCs. The receptors were sampled from a human donor in good health.

The chain is built from TRBV28 and TRBJ2-2; tentative D call: TRBD2 (5 bases). The V and J ends lost 6 bases and 3 bases respectively, with 14 bases between them. The CDR3 is made up of 15 amino acids. The germline V gene encodes CDR1 MDHEN and CDR2 SYDVKM. DNA of the CDR3: TGTGCCAGCAGCGGTCATGGGAGATACACCGGGGAGCTGTTTTTT. Encoded protein: CASSGHGRYTGELFF.

This rearrangement joins TRBV28 to TRBJ1-2; TRBD1 aligns across 7 bases. In germline, CDR1 is MDHEN, CDR2 SYDVKM. The CDR3 consists of 15 residues. The V segment lost 5 bases and the J segment 6 bases; nucleotides outside the gene matches: 12. CDR3 loop: CASSLMMGQSDGYTF. CDR3 bases: TGTGCCAGCAGTCTAATGATGGGACAGAGTGATGGCTACACCTTC.